Here is one T cell receptor beta chain with its context. Its antigen remains unknown. V was trimmed by 5 bases and J by 5 bases, leaving 12 bases between them. This CDR3 contains 12 residues. Germline lookup yields CDR1 DFQATT and CDR2 SNEGSKA (reference sequence). This sample is drawn from a study of T-cell reconstitution after alpha-beta-depleted transplantation in children. Regarding the study as a whole: Reportedly, alpha-beta T cells present about two months post-transplant originated from several hundred expanded clones of graft origin. It was newly produced T cells that mostly accounted for T-cell counts and diversity one year after transplant. The origin of high day-60 TCRbeta diversity in some patients lay in surviving recipient T cells and thymic progenitors.

The TCRbeta library incorporated unique molecular identifiers. Each CDR3 protein is one row after TCRdb ran MiXCR on the PCR reads. The table records about 250,000 distinct CDR3 sequences, more than 20% of them present only once. This TCR was recovered from a female patient aged 2-15 years who had a stem cell transplant for congenital amegakaryocytic thrombocytopenia, so the T cells may come from the graft donor. The chain links TRBV20-1 to TRBJ2-5; D uncertain. The sequencing here drew on PBMCs, mostly from graft donor cells, taken 360 days after TCRalphabeta/CD19-depleted stem cell transplant. CDR3 protein: CSAPDPRETQYF. The CDR3 DNA sequence: TGCAGTGCTCCGGACCCGAGGGAGACCCAGTACTTC.